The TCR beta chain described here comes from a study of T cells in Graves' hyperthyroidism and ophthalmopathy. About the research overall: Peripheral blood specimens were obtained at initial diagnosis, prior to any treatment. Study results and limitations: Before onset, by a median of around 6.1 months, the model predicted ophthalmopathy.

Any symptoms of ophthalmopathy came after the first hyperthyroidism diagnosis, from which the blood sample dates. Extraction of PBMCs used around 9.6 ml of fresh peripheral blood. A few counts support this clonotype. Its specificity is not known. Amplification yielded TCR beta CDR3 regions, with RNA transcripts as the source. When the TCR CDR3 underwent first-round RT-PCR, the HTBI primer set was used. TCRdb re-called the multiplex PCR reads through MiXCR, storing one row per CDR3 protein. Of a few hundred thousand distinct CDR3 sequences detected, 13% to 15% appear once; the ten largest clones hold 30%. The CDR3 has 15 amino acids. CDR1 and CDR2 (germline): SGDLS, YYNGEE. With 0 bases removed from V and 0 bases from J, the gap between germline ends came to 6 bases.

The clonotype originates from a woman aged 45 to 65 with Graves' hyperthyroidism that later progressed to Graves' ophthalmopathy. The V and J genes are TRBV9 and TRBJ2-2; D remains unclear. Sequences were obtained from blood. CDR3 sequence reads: CASSVALANTGELFF. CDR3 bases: TGTGCCAGCAGCGTAGCGCTAGCGAACACCGGGGAGCTGTTTTTT.